The 32 T cell receptor beta chains below come from one sample, sequenced in a study of blood T cell repertoires in COVID-19. Measured with immunoSEQ multiplex PCR; TCRdb has only the in-frame clones, and not every one. The table has about 220,000 clones, 65% to 90% seen once. The source material was peripheral blood. All receptors come from a man aged 50 to 59 with active or convalescent COVID-19.

The V gene is TRBV28, the J gene TRBJ1-3, with no clear D. V was clipped by 2 bases and J by 8 bases, with 7 bases between them. CDR1 MDHEN and CDR2 SYDVKM come from the germline V gene. The CDR3 covers 12 residues. CDR3 amino acids: CASSLPSDTIYF. In DNA, the CDR3 is TGTGCCAGCAGTTTACCTTCTGACACCATATATTTT.

The chain combines TRBV7-3 with TRBJ2-2, with TRBD2 matching over 10 bases. CDR3 size: 16 residues. J gave up 7 bases and V 4 bases, and 9 bases lay outside the gene matches. CDR1 SGHTA and CDR2 FQGTGA come from the germline V gene. The CDR3 reads CASSSNSGRAGGELFF. The CDR3 nucleotides are TGTGCCAGCAGCTCTAACAGCGGGAGGGCCGGCGGGGAGCTGTTTTTT.

The chain carries TRBV15 and TRBJ2-1; possibly TRBD2 for D (7 bases). The V gene's germline CDR1 is LNHNV and CDR2 YYDKDF (reference sequence). V gave up 1 base and J gave up 1 base, with 11 bases separating them. The CDR3 spans 16 residues. The CDR3 loop is CATSRGGGGSYNEQFF. CDR3 DNA sequence: TGTGCCACCAGCAGAGGGGGGGGCGGGTCCTACAATGAGCAGTTCTTC.

The J gene is TRBJ1-5, the V gene TRBV7-9, with 9 nucleotides matching TRBD1. V shed 5 bases, J shed 5 bases, and the junction held 7 bases outside the gene matches. Germline CDR1 SEHNR, CDR2 FQNEAQ (reference sequence). The CDR3 totals 15 residues. The CDR3 sequence is CASSIGTGRDQPQHF. The CDR3 DNA sequence: TGTGCCAGCAGCATCGGGACAGGGAGGGATCAGCCCCAGCATTTT.

This rearrangement joins TRBV11-2 to TRBJ1-6; D ambiguous. Germline CDR1 SGHAT, CDR2 FQNNGV. With 5 bases removed from V and 0 bases from J, the gap between germline ends came to 5 bases. This CDR3 is built from 14 residues. The chain's CDR3 is CASSPSSYNSPLHF. CDR3 bases: TGTGCCAGCAGCCCGAGCTCCTATAATTCACCCCTCCACTTT.

Here the CDR3 reads CASSVRLAGELFF. CDR3 nucleotides: TGCGCCAGCAGCGTCAGGTTGGCCGGGGAGCTGTTTTTT. The chain employs TRBV5-1 and TRBJ2-2; D ambiguous. V was clipped by 4 bases and J by 6 bases, with 10 bases between them. This CDR3 comprises 13 residues. The germline V gene has CDR1 SGHRS and CDR2 YFSETQ.

The chain employs TRBV28 and TRBJ1-5; tentatively, D is TRBD1 (6 bases). Germline V gives CDR1 MDHEN, CDR2 SYDVKM. The CDR3 is 15 amino acids. V dropped 5 bases and J dropped 4 bases, with 15 bases sitting between them. CDR3 in DNA: TGTGCCAGCAGTACCGCGGGGGGCCCAAATCAGCCCCAGCATTTT. Protein sequence: CASSTAGGPNQPQHF.

This chain joins TRBV5-1 and TRBJ2-7, with 9 bases identical to TRBD1. CDR3 size: 14 residues. The junction had 3 bases not matched to a gene; V was cut back by 5 bases and J by 0 bases. Germline V gene data show CDR1 as SGHRS and CDR2 as YFSETQ. CDR3 residues: CASSPTGGSYEQYV. The CDR3 bases are TGCGCCAGCAGTCCGACAGGGGGCTCCTACGAGCAGTACGTC.

This clone occurred once. The chain joins TRBV18 to TRBJ1-4, with D possibly being TRBD1 (5 bases). Germline loops: CDR1 KGHSH, CDR2 LQKENI. The CDR3 is 17 amino acids. V was clipped by 3 bases and J by 4 bases, with 18 bases between them. The CDR3 loop reads CASSPPALTAHNEKLFF. The DNA of the CDR3 is TGTGCCAGCTCACCCCCCGCCTTGACAGCCCATAATGAAAAACTGTTTTTT.

This rearrangement joins TRBV19 to TRBJ1-2; D is perhaps TRBD1 (6 bases). Trimming stripped 7 bases from V and 2 bases from J, with 11 bases between. The CDR3 extends over 13 amino acids. Germline lookup yields CDR1 LNHDA and CDR2 SQIVND (reference sequence). This CDR3 is CASKDRRNYGYTF. Here the CDR3 DNA reads TGTGCCAGTAAGGACAGACGAAACTATGGCTACACCTTC.

This sequence joins TRBV13 and TRBJ1-3; D gene uncertain. CDR3 length: 17 amino acids. The germline gives CDR1 PRHDT, CDR2 FYEKMQ (reference sequence). V was cut by 5 bases and J by 0 bases, with 17 bases left in between. CDR3 sequence reads: CASSRSGEGFSGNTIYF. The CDR3 DNA follows: TGTGCCAGCAGCAGATCCGGGGAGGGATTCTCTGGAAACACCATATATTTT.

A few counts support this clone. The gene calls are TRBV7-2 and TRBJ1-6; 7 bases align to TRBD1. Per germline, CDR1 SGHTA and CDR2 FQGNSA. This CDR3 has 13 amino acids. Trimming at V came to 3 bases and at J to 10 bases, leaving 3 bases not matched to a gene. CDR3 DNA: TGTGCCAGCAGCTTCGACAGGGTATCACCCCTCCACTTT. Its translation is CASSFDRVSPLHF.

The genes are TRBV18 and TRBJ2-1; 11 bases align to TRBD2. CDR1 and CDR2 (germline): KGHSH, LQKENI. J gave up 3 bases and V 4 bases, and 8 bases lay outside the gene matches. CDR3 length: 17 residues. CDR3 protein: CASSLTSGKDLYNEQFF. DNA for the CDR3: TGTGCCAGCTCACTGACTAGCGGGAAGGATCTCTACAATGAGCAGTTCTTC.

V and J are TRBV10-3 and TRBJ1-2, with 11 bases identical to TRBD1. Germline loops: CDR1 ENHRY, CDR2 SYGVKD. This CDR3 contains 17 residues. The V and J ends lost 6 bases and 4 bases, in that order; junction bases with no gene match: 13. CDR3 coding DNA: TGTGCCATCAGAAAGGCGGGACAGGGGGTCGACGGCTATGGCTACACCTTC. This codes for CAIRKAGQGVDGYGYTF.

In regard to this clone: Other nucleotide sequences from this sample produce the same CDR3. The rearrangement joins TRBV9 to TRBJ2-2; no reliable D call. Trimming shortened V by 0 bases and J by 1 base, and 4 bases separated the two germline ends. CDR1 and CDR2 from the germline V gene are SGDLS and YYNGEE. The CDR3 length is 14 residues. The CDR3 sequence is CASSVGGNTGELFF. The CDR3 bases are TGTGCCAGCAGCGTAGGCGGGAACACCGGGGAGCTGTTTTTT.

V usage is TRBV3-1 (or the pseudogene TRBV3-2) and J usage is TRBJ2-5, with D unresolved. CDR1 is LGHDT and CDR2 is YNNKEL in the germline V gene (reference sequence). Trimming pared 3 bases from V and 7 bases from J, leaving 12 bases between. The CDR3 sequence is 13 residues long. CDR3 residues: CASSQGLLVTQYF. The CDR3 nucleotides read TGTGCCAGCAGCCAGGGCTTACTGGTGACCCAGTACTTC.

V is TRBV18 and J is TRBJ1-5, with 7 bases lining up with TRBD1. Germline CDR1 is KGHSH and CDR2 is LQKENI. The CDR3 is 14 residues long. The ends lost 4 bases at V and 5 bases at J; junction bases unmatched: 5. CDR3 sequence (DNA): TGTGCCAGCTCACTAACCCAGGGGGATCAGCCCCAGCATTTT. It codes for CASSLTQGDQPQHF.

V gene TRBV28 combines with J gene TRBJ2-5; 7 positions agree with TRBD1. CDR1 is MDHEN and CDR2 is SYDVKM in the germline V gene. Trimming at V came to 8 bases and at J to 9 bases, leaving 21 bases not matched to a gene. This CDR3 contains 16 residues. CDR3 coding DNA: TGTGCCAGCCTCTCCGACGGGCAGGGGGTTTTTGTGGCCCAGTACTTC. Residues: CASLSDGQGVFVAQYF.

This rearrangement joins TRBV14 to TRBJ2-7, with D possibly being TRBD2 (6 bases). The V gene lost 0 bases and the J gene lost 4 bases, with 13 bases spanning the gap. The CDR3 extends over 15 amino acids. Germline V gives CDR1 SGHDN, CDR2 FVKESK. The CDR3 nucleotides are TGTGCCAGCAGCCAAGACTGGACGAGCGGGTACGAGCAGTACTTC. This gives the protein CASSQDWTSGYEQYF.

The chain couples TRBV29-1 to TRBJ2-5, with TRBD1 matching 11 bases. This CDR3 region has 13 residues. In germline, CDR1 is SQVTM, CDR2 ANQGSEA. The V and J ends lost 6 bases and 4 bases, in that order; junction bases with no gene match: 4. CDR3 coding DNA: TGCAGCGTCGCCGGGACAGGGGGAGAGACCCAGTACTTC. Translated, it gives CSVAGTGGETQYF.

The chain uses TRBV14 and TRBJ1-1, with D perhaps TRBD1 (5 bases). The V and J ends lost 4 bases and 1 base respectively, with 13 bases between them. The germline gives CDR1 SGHDN, CDR2 FVKESK. The CDR3 spans 15 residues. CDR3 DNA sequence: TGTGCCAGCAGCCCATTGACAGATTCGAACACTGAAGCTTTCTTT. Translating gives CASSPLTDSNTEAFF.

V is TRBV2 and J is TRBJ1-2; D not resolved. In germline, CDR1 is SNHLY, CDR2 FYNNEI. Trimming took off 4 bases at V and 4 bases at J, with 7 bases between the two ends. There are 12 residues in the CDR3. The CDR3 sequence: CASSVQVYGYTF. In DNA, the CDR3 is TGTGCCAGCAGTGTCCAGGTCTATGGCTACACCTTC.

The chain recombines TRBV19 with TRBJ1-2; maybe TRBD1 (6 bases). The CDR3 runs to 14 residues. V dropped 5 bases and J dropped 4 bases, with 14 bases sitting between them. CDR1 and CDR2 (germline): LNHDA, SQIVND (reference sequence). DNA for the CDR3: TGTGCCAGTAGTGGATCAGACAGGTCCTATGGCTACACCTTC. This encodes CASSGSDRSYGYTF.

This clone was seen more than once but under ten times. This sequence joins TRBV6-6 and TRBJ1-6; D is unresolved. The germline CDR1 and CDR2 sequences are MNHNY and SVGAGI (reference sequence). V was trimmed by 5 bases and J by 0 bases, leaving 11 bases between them. The CDR3 is made up of 16 amino acids. CDR3 sequence reads: CASSRTGSSYNSPLHF. In nucleotides, the CDR3 is TGTGCCAGCAGTCGAACCGGGAGCTCCTATAATTCACCCCTCCACTTT.

The V and J genes are TRBV7-9 and TRBJ2-6, with D hard to call. Trimming left V 8 bases short and J 1 base short, with 18 bases between. The CDR3 spans 17 residues. Germline V gives CDR1 SEHNR, CDR2 FQNEAQ (reference sequence). The DNA for the CDR3 is TGTGCCAGCGTCGGTTATGAACTGCCTTCTGGGGCCAACGTCCTGACTTTC. This sequence encodes CASVGYELPSGANVLTF. Complete variable domain (other parts from reference TRBV7-9 and TRBJ2-6): DTGVSQNPRHKITKRGQNVTFRCDPISEHNRLYWYRQTLGQGPEFLTYFQNEAQLEKSRLLSDRFSAERPKGSFSTLEIQRTEQGDSAMYLCASVGYELPSGANVLTFGAGSRLTVL.

This chain uses TRBV7-8 with TRBJ2-3; no reliable D call. Per the germline V gene, CDR1 is SGHVS and CDR2 is FQNEAQ. There are 13 residues in the CDR3. V lost 3 bases and J lost 5, with 9 bases in between. In DNA form, the CDR3 reads TGTGCCAGCAGCTTTGGGTGGAGAGATACGCAGTATTTT. Translation: CASSFGWRDTQYF.

This clone has just one count. The rearrangement joins TRBV18 to TRBJ1-2, with a tentative D call TRBD1 (6 bases). CDR1 is KGHSH and CDR2 is LQKENI in the germline V gene. Trimming stripped 2 bases from V and 5 bases from J, with 12 bases between. The CDR3 extends over 14 amino acids. CDR3 residues: CASSPLGGTYGYTF. The CDR3 nucleotides read TGTGCCAGCTCACCATTAGGGGGAACTTATGGCTACACCTTC.

The chain carries TRBV28 and TRBJ2-5; TRBD1 matches 10 bases. This CDR3 region has 16 residues. The germline CDR1 and CDR2 sequences are MDHEN and SYDVKM. V was pared by 3 bases and J by 2 bases, with 6 bases of the junction left unmatched. The CDR3 loop reads CASSFHGTGAQETQYF. The CDR3 DNA follows: TGTGCCAGCAGTTTCCACGGGACAGGGGCGCAAGAGACCCAGTACTTC.

The rearrangement uses TRBV9 and TRBJ2-1, with 10 positions matching TRBD2. The CDR3 loop spans 15 amino acids. Unmatched junction bases numbered 0, after V lost 0 bases and J lost 3 bases. CDR1 is SGDLS, CDR2 YYNGEE, per germline. The CDR3 DNA reads TGTGCCAGCAGCGTAGCTAGCGGGGGCTACAATGAGCAGTTCTTC. Translation: CASSVASGGYNEQFF.

Only one count was recorded for this clone. The chain recombines TRBV19 with TRBJ1-3, with TRBD1 as a possible D gene (6 bases). V gave up 7 bases and J gave up 4 bases, with 17 bases separating them. The CDR3 is 15 amino acids. The germline CDR1 and CDR2 sequences are LNHDA and SQIVND (reference sequence). The CDR3 nucleotides are TGTGCCAGTATCGGACAGTCCAGTGGAGGAAACACCATATATTTT. Its protein product is CASIGQSSGGNTIYF.

In its sample, this clone was seen once. The chain couples TRBV28 to TRBJ2-7; 8 bases are shared with TRBD1. The ends lost 6 bases at V and 0 bases at J; junction bases unmatched: 7. In germline, CDR1 is MDHEN, CDR2 SYDVKM. The CDR3 spans 15 residues. The CDR3 here is CASSQGQGGSYEQYF. The CDR3 DNA sequence: TGTGCCAGCAGCCAAGGACAGGGTGGCTCCTACGAGCAGTACTTC.

The rearrangement uses TRBV7-2 and TRBJ1-1, with TRBD1 identical over 7 bases. Losses at the gene ends were 2 bases for V and 3 bases for J; bases not matched to a gene: 9. Germline V gene lookup returns CDR1 SGHTA and CDR2 FQGNSA. The CDR3 consists of 16 residues. The CDR3: CASSLLPAGGYTEAFF. As DNA, the CDR3 is TGTGCCAGCAGCTTATTACCCGCAGGGGGATACACTGAAGCTTTCTTT.